A single sample is the source of the 20 T cell receptor beta chains below, sequenced in a study of CD8 T cells in ankylosing spondylitis. Study-level results: Seemingly distinctive of ankylosing spondylitis blood was a TCR beta motif formed by eight highly homologous variants.

TCRdb independently ran MiXCR on the 5' RACE reads; one entry per CDR3 protein. The repertoire holds approximately 520,000 distinct CDR3 sequences, about 5.4% seen once, with around 3.5% in the top ten. These receptors have no known antigen. The sequencing input was blood, either unsorted or a sorted T cell fraction (not recorded which). The receptors come from a male donor with ankylosing spondylitis.

Many counts were recorded for this clonotype. The chain joins TRBV7-3 to TRBJ2-5; a weak D match, TRBD2 (7 bases). The CDR3 has 15 residues. Germline V gives CDR1 SGHTA, CDR2 FQGTGA. Trimming pared 7 bases from V and 4 bases from J, leaving 19 bases between. The chain's CDR3 is CASTSGGGAGETQYF. CDR3 nucleotide sequence: TGTGCCAGCACCTCGGGGGGCGGGGCCGGAGAGACCCAGTACTTC.

The chain combines TRBV27 with TRBJ1-2; 8 bases line up with TRBD1. Germline lookup yields CDR1 MNHEY and CDR2 SMNVEV (reference sequence). V lost 5 bases to trimming and J lost 7 bases; unmatched junction nucleotides: 12. This CDR3 is 15 amino acids long. The CDR3 DNA is TGTGCCAGCAGTGAAATTGGCAGGGGGCTACGTGGCTACACCTTC. As protein: CASSEIGRGLRGYTF.

The chain carries TRBV7-2 and TRBJ2-2; D may correspond to TRBD1 or TRBD2 (5 bases each). Per the germline V gene, CDR1 is SGHTA and CDR2 is FQGNSA. The V gene lost 3 bases and the J gene lost 4 bases, with 15 bases spanning the gap. CDR3 length: 16 amino acids. The CDR3 DNA sequence: TGTGCCAGCAGCTTTTTCGGGACGAAGGGCACCGGGGAGCTGTTTTTT. Encoded protein: CASSFFGTKGTGELFF.

The chain recombines TRBV11-1 with TRBJ2-2; TRBD1 matches at 9 bases. The CDR3 spans 16 residues. The germline gives CDR1 SGHAT, CDR2 FQDESV (reference sequence). The junction had 8 bases not matched to a gene; V was cut back by 5 bases and J by 4 bases. CDR3 sequence reads: CASSPGQGMVTGELFF. The DNA for the CDR3 is TGTGCCAGCAGCCCCGGACAGGGGATGGTCACCGGGGAGCTGTTTTTT.

This clonotype was seen ten or more times. The CDR3 reads CSGTSGTGELFF. The CDR3 nucleotides are TGCAGCGGGACTAGCGGAACCGGGGAGCTGTTTTTT. J is TRBJ2-2 and V is TRBV29-1, with 10 bases lining up with TRBD2. The CDR3 has 12 amino acids. Trimming took 7 bases from V and 5 from J; bases not matched to a gene: 1. Germline V CDR1 and CDR2: SQVTM, ANQGSEA.

In its sample, this clonotype was seen many times. The DNA for the CDR3 is TGCGCCAGCAGCCGAAGTCAGTCGTCCTACAATGAGCAGTTCTTC. It translates to CASSRSQSSYNEQFF. The chain recombines TRBV5-1 with TRBJ2-1; D call uncertain. Trimming cost V 4 bases and J 1 base, with 12 bases left between them. CDR1 is SGHRS and CDR2 is YFSETQ in the germline V gene. There are 15 residues in the CDR3.

This clonotype showed up many times. The rearrangement uses TRBV4-3 and TRBJ2-3; TRBD2 agrees at 11 bases. The V segment lost 1 base and the J segment 1 base; nucleotides outside the gene matches: 1. The CDR3 extends over 16 amino acids. Germline CDR1 and CDR2: LGHNA and YSLEER. The CDR3 bases are TGCGCCAGCAGCCAAGGGACTAGCGGGCGCACAGATACGCAGTATTTT. This codes for CASSQGTSGRTDTQYF.

This chain connects TRBV5-1 to TRBJ2-7, with TRBD2 matching 14 bases. CDR1 and CDR2 from the germline V gene are SGHRS and YFSETQ. The CDR3 consists of 19 residues. V lost 4 bases to trimming and J lost 3 bases; unmatched junction nucleotides: 15. The CDR3 region is CASSERLAGGRVGYYEQYF. DNA for the CDR3: TGCGCCAGCAGCGAAAGACTAGCGGGAGGGCGGGTCGGTTACTACGAGCAGTACTTC.

This clonotype was seen repeatedly, ten times or more. The V gene is TRBV12-3 or TRBV12-4, the J gene TRBJ2-5; 8 bases map to TRBD1. This CDR3 region has 15 residues. V shed 6 bases, J shed 5 bases, and the junction held 11 bases outside the gene matches. CDR3 residues: CASRPDREGRETQYF. For the CDR3, the DNA is TGTGCCAGCAGGCCGGACAGGGAAGGACGGGAGACCCAGTACTTC.

The chain joins TRBV20-1 to TRBJ2-7; 7 bases map to TRBD1. There are 16 residues in the CDR3. Trimming took 5 bases from V and 6 from J; bases not matched to a gene: 19. The germline V gene has CDR1 DFQATT and CDR2 SNEGSKA (reference sequence). CDR3 sequence reads: CSAPKTGTVPSLEQYF. The CDR3 coding sequence is TGCAGTGCTCCTAAAACCGGGACAGTCCCCTCACTCGAGCAGTACTTC.

In its sample, this clonotype was seen many times. The V call is TRBV7-2, the J call TRBJ1-2, with 7 bases fitting TRBD1. The CDR3 consists of 15 residues. The germline V gene encodes CDR1 SGHTA and CDR2 FQGNSA. V dropped 3 bases and J dropped 4; count of bases not matched to a gene: 8. CDR3 sequence reads: CASSFRDSLLYGYTF. CDR3 coding DNA: TGTGCCAGCAGCTTCCGGGACAGCCTCCTCTATGGCTACACCTTC.

This clonotype was seen at least ten times. The chain has TRBV7-9 and TRBJ2-1; no clear D. Germline V CDR1 and CDR2: SEHNR, FQNEAQ (reference sequence). Trimming took 7 bases from V and 0 from J, leaving 10 bases between them. There are 14 residues in the CDR3. The CDR3 coding sequence is TGTGCCAGCACCCCGGGCGGCTCCTACAATGAGCAGTTCTTC. Amino acid sequence: CASTPGGSYNEQFF.

This clonotype was seen at least ten times. This chain joins TRBV28 and TRBJ2-4; D uncertain. The CDR3 is 20 amino acids. Germline CDR1 reads MDHEN; CDR2 reads SYDVKM. V lost 1 base and J lost 1, with 23 bases in between. Here the CDR3 reads CASSLYLGRTTSSAKNIQYF. CDR3 DNA sequence: TGTGCCAGCAGTTTATATCTCGGCAGGACGACGTCTTCTGCCAAAAACATTCAGTACTTC.

Many counts were recorded for this clonotype. CDR3 nucleotide sequence: TGTGCCAGCAGCACCACTGGACACCGGTGGTTTTTT. Its protein product is CASSTTGHRWFF. The chain joins TRBV7-2 to TRBJ1-4; TRBD1 is a possible D gene (5 bases). The length of the CDR3 is 12 residues. Germline assignment: CDR1 SGHTA and CDR2 FQGNSA. V dropped 5 bases and J dropped 16 bases, with 17 bases sitting between them.

This clonotype was picked up many times. The chain carries TRBV7-9 and TRBJ2-3; D gene uncertain. With 5 bases removed from V and 0 bases from J, the gap between germline ends came to 9 bases. Per the germline V gene, CDR1 is SEHNR and CDR2 is FQNEAQ (reference sequence). The CDR3 runs to 14 residues. CDR3 protein: CASSNGISTDTQYF. CDR3 sequence (DNA): TGTGCCAGCAGCAATGGTATTAGCACAGATACGCAGTATTTT.

This clonotype was recorded many times. J is TRBJ2-7 and V is TRBV13; 8 bases are a match to TRBD1. This CDR3 contains 16 residues. Germline CDR1 is PRHDT and CDR2 is FYEKMQ (reference sequence). V was pared by 6 bases and J by 1 base, with 11 bases of the junction left unmatched. The CDR3 DNA sequence: TGTGCCAGCAGACCTTCAAGGACAGGGTGGTCCTACGAGCAGTACTTC. As protein: CASRPSRTGWSYEQYF.

This clonotype was counted ten times or more. This sequence joins TRBV10-3 and TRBJ1-1; a possible D gene is TRBD1 (6 bases). The CDR3 has 14 residues. Trimming cost V 7 bases and J 7 bases, with 19 bases left between them. Germline CDR1 ENHRY, CDR2 SYGVKD. The CDR3 bases are TGTGCCATCACTAGCGAGGCCAGGGGAGATGAAGCTTTCTTT. Translation gives CAITSEARGDEAFF.

With respect to this clonotype: A much larger clone differs from this one at a single base, so this may be a read error. The V and J genes are TRBV15 and TRBJ2-1; weak D call: TRBD2 (6 bases). V lost 0 bases and J 15 bases, leaving 15 bases between the germline ends. CDR3 length: 13 amino acids. The germline gives CDR1 LNHNV, CDR2 YYDKDF (reference sequence). In DNA, the CDR3 is TGTGCCACCAGCAGAGATGCTCTGGGGGGAACGTTCTTC. Its translation: CATSRDALGGTFF.

There are a few counts of this clonotype. This chain connects TRBV10-3 to TRBJ1-4, with D perhaps matching TRBD1 (5 bases). CDR3 length: 14 residues. Trimming took 2 bases from V and 8 from J, leaving 12 bases between them. Per germline, CDR1 ENHRY and CDR2 SYGVKD. CDR3 amino acids: CAISESRVGEKLFF. In nucleotides, the CDR3 is TGTGCCATCAGTGAGAGCAGGGTCGGCGAAAAACTGTTTTTT.

This clonotype was picked up many times. The genes are TRBV5-1 and TRBJ1-2, with 11 bases fitting TRBD1. The CDR3 has 15 residues. Germline V gives CDR1 SGHRS, CDR2 YFSETQ. J was trimmed by 4 bases and V by 2 bases; bases with no gene match: 4. CDR3 sequence reads: CASSFRTGGGYGYTF. The CDR3 bases are TGCGCCAGCAGCTTCCGGACAGGGGGCGGCTATGGCTACACCTTC.